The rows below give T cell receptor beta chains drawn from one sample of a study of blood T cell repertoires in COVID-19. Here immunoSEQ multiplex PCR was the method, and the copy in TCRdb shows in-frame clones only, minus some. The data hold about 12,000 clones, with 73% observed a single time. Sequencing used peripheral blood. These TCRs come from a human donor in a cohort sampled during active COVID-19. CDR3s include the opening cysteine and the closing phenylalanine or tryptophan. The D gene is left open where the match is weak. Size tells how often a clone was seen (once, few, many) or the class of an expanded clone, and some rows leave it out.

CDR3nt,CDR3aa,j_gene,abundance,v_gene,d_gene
TGTGCCAGCAGTTTATTTATCCTGAACTATGGCTACACCTTC,CASSLFILNYGYTF,TRBJ1-2,NA,TRBV6-2/TRBV6-3,NA
TGTGCCAGCAGCGGGGGGGGCCCGGATGAGCAGTTCTTC,CASSGGGPDEQFF,TRBJ2-1,NA,TRBV28,TRBD2
TGTGCCAGCAGCCTCGGGACAGGGGGAGAAGAGACCCAGTACTTC,CASSLGTGGEETQYF,TRBJ2-5,NA,TRBV11-2,TRBD1
TGTGCCAGCAGCTTAGCCCGACAGGTCGCCGGGGAGCTGTTTTTT,CASSLARQVAGELFF,TRBJ2-2,NA,TRBV7-9,NA
TGTGCCAGCAGTGCCCCGGTCCCTACAGGGATTCAAAAATACGAGCAGTACTTC,CASSAPVPTGIQKYEQYF,TRBJ2-7,once,TRBV6-1,NA
TGTGCCATCGGATGGGAACAGGGGTACAATGAGCAGTTCTTC,CAIGWEQGYNEQFF,TRBJ2-1,few,TRBV10-3,TRBD1
TGTGCCAGCTCACGCTCTAGCGGGGCTAGCACAGATACGCAGTATTTT,CASSRSSGASTDTQYF,TRBJ2-3,once,TRBV18,TRBD2
TGTGCCAGCAGTTACTCGACAGGGGTGGGCTACACCTTC,CASSYSTGVGYTF,TRBJ1-2,NA,TRBV6-5,TRBD1
TGCGCCAGCAGCCTACGACAGGGGGCTGGTACCGGGGAGCTGTTTTTT,CASSLRQGAGTGELFF,TRBJ2-2,once,TRBV5-1,TRBD1
TGCGCCAGCAGCACCTCTCCGGCGGAGATCTACGAGCAGTACTTC,CASSTSPAEIYEQYF,TRBJ2-7,NA,TRBV5-1,NA
TGTGCCAGCAGCCGAAATGAGAGGCCAGAGACCCAGTACTTC,CASSRNERPETQYF,TRBJ2-5,NA,TRBV7-8,NA
TGCAGTGCTAGTAGGACTAGCGGAGGGAGCTCCTACGAGCAGTACTTC,CSASRTSGGSSYEQYF,TRBJ2-7,NA,TRBV20-1,TRBD2
TGTGCCAGTAGTATAAGGGGTGGCCCGAACACTGAAGCTTTCTTT,CASSIRGGPNTEAFF,TRBJ1-1,few,TRBV19,NA
TGTGCCAGCAGTACCCGAGACAGGGGCAGTCGGCAGCCCCAGCATTTT,CASSTRDRGSRQPQHF,TRBJ1-5,few,TRBV6-6,TRBD1
TGTGCCAGCAGCGAAGATCCGAAGCGGGGGGCTTACTACGAGCAGTACTTC,CASSEDPKRGAYYEQYF,TRBJ2-7,NA,TRBV3-1/TRBV3-2,TRBD2
TGTGCCAGCAGCTTGATAGAGGGCGCGTACTATGGCTACACCTTC,CASSLIEGAYYGYTF,TRBJ1-2,many,TRBV5-6,NA
TGTGCCAGCAGCTTAGATGGGCAGGGTACAGATACGCAGTATTTT,CASSLDGQGTDTQYF,TRBJ2-3,NA,TRBV11-2,NA
TGTGCCAGCAGCCCAGAGGGCTGGAGCTCCTACGAGCAGTACTTC,CASSPEGWSSYEQYF,TRBJ2-7,NA,TRBV7-8,NA
TGTGCCAGCAGCACAGGGGGCACTGAAGCTTTCTTT,CASSTGGTEAFF,TRBJ1-1,NA,TRBV7-3,TRBD1
TGCGCCAGCAGCCTGGGGGCCGGTGGCTACACCTTC,CASSLGAGGYTF,TRBJ1-2,NA,TRBV5-1,NA